One T cell receptor (beta chain) is described in this entry. Its target is not known. Noted time point: baseline, week 1 (first vaccination visit). Documented treatment: pre-vaccination baseline after standard-of-care therapy. Every donor had a new WHO grade 3 or 4 astrocytoma that was IDH1-mutant, with loss of nuclear ATRX. Trimming pared 1 base from V and 2 bases from J, leaving 6 bases between. Looked up from germline, CDR1 is GTSNPN and CDR2 is SVGIG (reference sequence). This CDR3 has 14 residues. Repertoires were generated with immunoSEQ multiplex PCR, while TCRdb's copy carries only in-frame clones and drops some. The data hold 20,000 to 30,000 clones, with more than 85% observed a single time. The data derive from a study of a mutant IDH1 vaccine in newly diagnosed glioma. Study information: Treated patients were roughly 60% male, about 38% female, mean age about 43 years. Earlier therapy was either radiotherapy, temozolomide, or both, and most got both.

Study-level results: In 80% to 95% of patients, immune responses induced by the vaccine occurred.

The source material was PBMCs, sampled from a glioma patient treated with radiotherapy, temozolomide or both. This TCR derives from a man aged 25-45 years with glioma. The chain uses TRBV30 and TRBJ2-6; D gene unclear. DNA of the CDR3: TGTGCCTGGAGTGGGCTGGCTGGGGCCAACGTCCTGACTTTC. Its protein is CAWSGLAGANVLTF.